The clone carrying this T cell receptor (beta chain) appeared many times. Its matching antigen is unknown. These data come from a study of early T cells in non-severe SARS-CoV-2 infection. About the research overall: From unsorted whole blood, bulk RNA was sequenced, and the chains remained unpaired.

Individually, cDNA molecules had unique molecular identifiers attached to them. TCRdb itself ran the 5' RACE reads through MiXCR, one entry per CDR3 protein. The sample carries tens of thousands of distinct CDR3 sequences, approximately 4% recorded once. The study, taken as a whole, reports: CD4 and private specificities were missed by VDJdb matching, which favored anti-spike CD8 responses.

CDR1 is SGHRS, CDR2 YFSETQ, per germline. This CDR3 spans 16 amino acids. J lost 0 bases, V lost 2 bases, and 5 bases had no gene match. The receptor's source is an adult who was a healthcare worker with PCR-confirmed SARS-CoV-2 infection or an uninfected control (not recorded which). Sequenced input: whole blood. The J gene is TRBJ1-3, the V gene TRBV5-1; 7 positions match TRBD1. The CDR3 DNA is TGCGCCAGCAGCTTATCGACAGGGTTCTCTGGAAACACCATATATTTT. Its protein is CASSLSTGFSGNTIYF.